This T cell receptor beta chain was documented in a study of beta chain features in type 1 diabetes. Expressed TCRB transcripts got sequenced, as all isolated RNA was reverse transcribed. Profiling relied on immunoSEQ multiplex PCR, and the TCRdb table lists in-frame clones only, not all of them. The profile shows under 250,000 clones, approximately 11% of them singletons. Sequencing was carried out using central memory CD4+ T cells from blood. The receptor was derived from a man aged 18 to 29 in good health.

The DNA for the CDR3 is TGTGCCTGGAGTAGGCTGTGGGGGGTGAACACTGAAGCTTTCTTT. It codes for CAWSRLWGVNTEAFF. This chain links TRBV30 with TRBJ1-1; weak D call: TRBD1 (5 bases). Germline lookup yields CDR1 GTSNPN and CDR2 SVGIG (reference sequence). V was trimmed by 2 bases and J by 0 bases, leaving 13 bases between them. This CDR3 has 15 amino acids.